This paragraph covers one TCR beta chain sequence. At least ten counts were recorded for this clonotype. The target of this receptor is not known. No much larger clone is present one base from it, and per-base qualities are unavailable. This specimen comes from a study of T-cell reconstitution after alpha-beta-depleted transplantation in children listed by TCRdb under 2016. At the level of the whole study: Using TCR repertoire profiling, the study followed T-cell immune reconstitution in a quantitative way in children after TCRalphabeta/CD19-depleted allogeneic hematopoietic cell transplantation.

Library preparation used PCR. Data came from an Illumina HiSeq 2500. To normalize quantification of the TCRbeta repertoire, the TCR libraries were built with molecular barcoding that relied on unique molecular identifiers. Starting from the raw public reads, TCRdb applied fastp trimming at Q25, assembled clones with MiXCR and retained in-frame beta chains. Rows merge per CDR3 protein into single entries with the most common DNA and genes. The sample data list about 190,000 distinct CDR3 sequences, and more than 6.5% of these were observed just once. The ten top clones hold around 2.7% of the sample. The CDR3, from cysteine to phenylalanine, totals 15 residues. Just CDR3 DNA is preserved here, 45 bases in frame from base 1. The germline V and J ends show losses of 3 bases and 6 bases respectively, and no gene match explains 9 bases of the junction.

The sample was PBMCs from the stem cell graft donor, taken from the stem cell graft. Recombination linked TRBV12-3 or TRBV12-4 to TRBJ2-7, with TRBD1 matching 9 junction bases. The sequence derives from a human donor who donated a stem cell graft to a child with Wiskott-Aldrich syndrome. The DNA sequence is as follows: TGTGCCAGCAGTTTTCTCAAGGGACAGGGAGTCGAGCAGTACTTC. Its protein is CASSFLKGQGVEQYF.